The 14 T cell receptor beta chains reported below all come from one sample, sequenced in a study of graft-versus-host responses after intestinal transplantation (dated by TCRdb to 2020 to 2022). Library generation was performed with the immunoSEQ multiplex PCR assay. Held by TCRdb, this immuneACCESS table contains in-frame sequences only and omits some clones. Under half of the omission traces to an unresolved V gene where checked; the cause of the rest is unknown. For this sample the table gives about 54,000 clones, of which 75% to 95% were detected only once. The ten largest clones represent around 5.1% of the sample. The specimen comprised PBMCs, sampled about 93 weeks after intestinal transplant. These receptor sequences come from a human patient who received an intestinal transplant, so some T cells may come from the graft donor.

About this clone itself: This CDR3 is missing its conserved last phenylalanine or tryptophan, likely due to a read error. V usage is TRBV7-2 and J usage is TRBJ1-2; D is uncertain. The CDR3 sequence is 15 residues long. CDR1 is SGHTA, CDR2 FQGNSA, per germline. V lost 4 bases and J 4 bases, leaving 16 bases between the germline ends. The CDR3 coding sequence is TGTGCCAGCAGCTACAGCTCGAGAGAGCTCTATGGCTACACCCTC. Translation gives CASSYSSRELYGYTL.

The V call is TRBV10-1, the J call TRBJ1-1, with D tentatively TRBD1 (5 bases). Germline loops: CDR1 WNHNN, CDR2 SYGVQD (reference sequence). Trimming left V 3 bases short and J 2 bases short, with 10 bases between. This CDR3 is built from 14 residues. In DNA, the CDR3 is TGCGCCAGCAGTGAAGGGGAGTATAACACTGAAGCTTTCTTT. Translated: CASSEGEYNTEAFF.

J is TRBJ1-6 and V is TRBV7-9, with no clear D. Germline assignment: CDR1 SEHNR and CDR2 FQNEAQ (reference sequence). The CDR3 contains 14 residues. Trimming shortened V by 8 bases and J by 8 bases, and 16 bases separated the two germline ends. As DNA, the CDR3 is TGTGCCAGCCGCAAAGGGCCGGCGGATTCACCCCTCCACTTT. This translates into CASRKGPADSPLHF.

V gene TRBV9 combines with J gene TRBJ2-6, with 9 nucleotides matching TRBD1. Trimming took 3 bases from V and 1 from J; bases not matched to a gene: 17. The CDR3 has 21 residues. Germline loops: CDR1 SGDLS, CDR2 YYNGEE. The CDR3 loop reads CASSAHRDRVTGRSGANVLTF. Here the CDR3 DNA reads TGTGCCAGCAGCGCCCACCGGGACAGGGTTACGGGAAGGTCTGGGGCCAACGTCCTGACTTTC.

Here the CDR3 reads CASSLYSQETQYF. The CDR3 DNA reads as TGTGCCAGCAGCTTATACAGCCAAGAGACCCAGTACTTC. This chain joins TRBV7-3 and TRBJ2-5; no definite D call. V lost 2 bases and J lost 1, with 5 bases in between. The CDR3 sequence is 13 residues long. Per the germline V gene, CDR1 is SGHTA and CDR2 is FQGTGA. Using reference TRBV7-3 and TRBJ2-5 for the parts outside the CDR3, the full variable domain is GAGVSQTPSNKVTEKGKYVELRCDPISGHTALYWYRQSLGQGPEFLIYFQGTGAADDSGLPNDRFFAVRPEGSVSTLKIQRTERGDSAVYLCASSLYSQETQYFGPGTRLLVL.

This sequence joins TRBV5-8 and TRBJ2-7, with D maybe TRBD2 (6 bases). V lost 0 bases and J lost 5, with 12 bases in between. CDR3 size: 14 residues. Germline V gives CDR1 SGHTS, CDR2 YDEGEE. CDR3: CASSLGLAFHEQYF. The CDR3 DNA is TGTGCCAGCAGCTTGGGTCTAGCGTTCCACGAGCAGTACTTC.

This chain uses TRBV19 with TRBJ2-5; 7 nucleotides agree with TRBD1. Germline-derived CDR1 and CDR2 are LNHDA and SQIVND (reference sequence). The CDR3 runs to 15 residues. After removal of 7 bases from V and 5 bases from J, the junction contained 13 bases not matched to a gene. CDR3 DNA: TGTGCCAGTAAAGCCGAGCCTAGGGGGCTGGAGACCCAGTACTTC. It encodes CASKAEPRGLETQYF.

The CDR3 DNA reads TGTGCCAGCAGCACGCCGGGGCGAGACTATGGCTACACCTTC. Translated, it gives CASSTPGRDYGYTF. This chain links TRBV7-8 with TRBJ1-2, with D possibly TRBD1 on 5 matching bases. CDR1 SGHVS and CDR2 FQNEAQ come from the germline V gene. The ends were cut back, 5 bases at V and 3 bases at J, with 13 bases in the middle. This CDR3 is built from 14 residues.

This clone has only a few counts. This chain links TRBV27 with TRBJ2-1, with 13 bases that match TRBD2. From germline, CDR1 is MNHEY and CDR2 SMNVEV (reference sequence). The CDR3 spans 14 residues. V trimming: 5 bases; J trimming: 7 bases; junction bases outside the gene matches: 2. The CDR3 loop reads CASSPGLAGNEQFF. For the CDR3, the DNA is TGTGCCAGCAGTCCGGGACTAGCGGGGAATGAGCAGTTCTTC.

This clone was seen only once. The chain is built from TRBV19 and TRBJ1-1; D not resolved. The germline V and J ends were trimmed by 7 bases and 3 bases, with 9 bases remaining between them. The CDR3 has 12 residues. In germline, CDR1 is LNHDA, CDR2 SQIVND (reference sequence). The CDR3, as DNA: TGTGCCAGTATGATTGGGTACACTGAAGCTTTCTTT. This sequence encodes CASMIGYTEAFF.

V is TRBV6-5 and J is TRBJ2-5; D remains ambiguous. The germline V gene has CDR1 MNHEY and CDR2 SVGAGI. Deletions cut 0 bases from V and 5 bases from J, with 7 bases between. The CDR3 is 13 amino acids. CDR3 in DNA: TGTGCCAGCAGTTACTCGAGGCTCGAGACCCAGTACTTC. Protein sequence: CASSYSRLETQYF.

The chain uses TRBV6-5 and TRBJ2-7, with TRBD1 as a possible D gene (5 bases). Looked up from germline, CDR1 is MNHEY and CDR2 is SVGAGI. The CDR3 has 14 residues. V shed 4 bases and J shed 1 base, with 11 bases lying between them. CDR3 residues: CASSWQGPSYEQYF. The DNA of the CDR3 is TGTGCCAGCAGTTGGCAGGGCCCTTCCTACGAGCAGTACTTC.

The CDR3 spells CASSQRPGQGYTEAFF. In DNA form, the CDR3 reads TGTGCCAGCAGCCAGAGGCCGGGACAGGGCTACACTGAAGCTTTCTTT. This chain links TRBV14 with TRBJ1-1; TRBD1 agrees at 9 bases. CDR3 length equals 16 residues. V shed 3 bases, J shed 3 bases, and the junction held 8 bases outside the gene matches. Germline V gene sequence: CDR1 SGHDN, CDR2 FVKESK.

The gene calls are TRBV7-9 and TRBJ1-4; a possible D gene is TRBD1 (5 bases). Trimming took 3 bases from V and 0 from J, leaving 8 bases between them. Looked up from germline, CDR1 is SEHNR and CDR2 is FQNEAQ (reference sequence). CDR3 length: 15 residues. CDR3: CASSLGESTNEKLFF. The CDR3 nucleotides are TGTGCCAGCAGCTTGGGGGAATCAACTAATGAAAAACTGTTTTTT.